The 30 T cell receptor beta chains presented below share a single source sample, sequenced in a study of identical twins (dated by TCRdb to 2016 to 2017). Preparation of the library involved 5' RACE. These reads were obtained on an Illumina HiSeq 2000. TCRdb itself trimmed the public reads at Q25 with fastp, ran MiXCR and retained productive beta chains. Rows are unified per CDR3 protein, each entry keeping the most common DNA and genes. Within this sample are about 530,000 distinct CDR3 sequences, with 20% to 25% of them counted one time only. The ten largest clones add up to approximately 0.49% of the sample. The data also belong to a second study, concerning yellow fever vaccine responses in identical twins.

Material: CD4+ T cells sorted from blood. Receptors were obtained from a woman under 30 in good health.

This clonotype has a handful of counts. DNA for the CDR3: TGTGCCAGCAGCCAAGATCGGACCACCGGGGAGCTGTTTTTT. Its protein is CASSQDRTTGELFF. The chain combines TRBV14 with TRBJ2-2; D gene unclear. V was cut by 0 bases and J by 4 bases, with 6 bases left in between. CDR1 and CDR2 from the germline V gene are SGHDN and FVKESK. This CDR3 has 14 residues.

Remarks on this clonotype: At one of its ends the junction is not consistent with the germline gene, which may arise from a read error. The genes are TRBV3-1 and TRBJ2-3; 9 nucleotides align to TRBD2. The CDR3 is 15 amino acids. Germline CDR1 is LGHDT and CDR2 is YNNKEL (reference sequence). CDR3 coding DNA: TGTGCCAGCAGCCTAACCGGGACTAGCATAGATACGCAGTATTTT. Translation gives CASSLTGTSIDTQYF.

The table lists this clonotype with a few counts. This sequence joins TRBV20-1 and TRBJ2-7, with D perhaps TRBD1 (7 bases). Germline CDR1 DFQATT, CDR2 SNEGSKA (reference sequence). This CDR3 has 14 amino acids. Trimming left V 1 base short and J 3 bases short, with 13 bases between. The DNA of the CDR3 is TGCAGTGCTAGAGCAGGGGGGCGGGACTACGAGCAGTACTTC. Encoded protein: CSARAGGRDYEQYF.

The chain recombines TRBV3-1 with TRBJ2-1, with D perhaps matching TRBD1 or TRBD2 (6 bases each). Germline V gene sequence: CDR1 LGHDT, CDR2 YNNKEL (reference sequence). Trimming removed 7 bases from V and 5 bases from J, with 18 bases in between. CDR3 length equals 15 residues. The CDR3 DNA is TGTGCCAGCACCCTAGAGGGGGGCTTCAACAATGAGCAGTTCTTC. Amino acids: CASTLEGGFNNEQFF.

The chain employs TRBV12-3 or TRBV12-4 and TRBJ2-7; TRBD1 is a possible D gene (6 bases). The CDR3 is 15 amino acids. V was shortened by 6 bases and J by 0 bases, with 15 bases between the two germline ends. The CDR3 sequence is CASRLADRSSYEQYF. CDR3 DNA sequence: TGTGCCAGCAGGCTGGCCGACAGGAGCTCCTACGAGCAGTACTTC.

This clonotype was seen repeatedly, ten times or more. The chain uses TRBV20-1 and TRBJ1-1; D gene unclear. CDR3 length: 11 residues. Germline values: CDR1 DFQATT, CDR2 SNEGSKA (reference sequence). CDR3 nucleotide sequence: TGCAGCGGCGGCGGGAACACTGAAGCTTTCTTT. This codes for CSGGGNTEAFF.

V is TRBV28 and J is TRBJ2-2; D is possibly TRBD2 (5 bases). The CDR3 has 14 amino acids. Germline CDR1 is MDHEN and CDR2 is SYDVKM. V lost 4 bases and J 4 bases, leaving 10 bases between the germline ends. CDR3 nucleotides: TGTGCCAGCAGTTCGGCAGGAGGCACCGGGGAGCTGTTTTTT. Translated: CASSSAGGTGELFF.

The chain is built from TRBV28 and TRBJ1-1; D is ambiguous. CDR3 length: 11 residues. The V gene's germline CDR1 is MDHEN and CDR2 SYDVKM. V lost 6 bases to trimming and J lost 8 bases, with 10 bases between them. CDR3 loop: CASREFREAFF. CDR3 bases: TGTGCCAGCAGGGAGTTCCGGGAAGCTTTCTTT.

The chain carries TRBV12-3 or TRBV12-4 and TRBJ2-2; 15 bases line up with TRBD2. V shed 2 bases and J 4 bases; nucleotides not matched to a gene: 11. The CDR3 runs 20 residues. CDR3 sequence: CASSLSPGLAGGAVTGELFF. The CDR3 nucleotides read TGTGCCAGCAGTTTAAGCCCGGGACTAGCGGGAGGTGCTGTCACCGGGGAGCTGTTTTTT.

The chain links TRBV4-1 to TRBJ2-3, with 7 bases that match TRBD1. J lost 2 bases, V lost 0 bases, and 23 bases had no gene match. Germline CDR1 and CDR2: MGHRA and YSYEKL. The CDR3 has 22 amino acids. The CDR3 region has the DNA TGCGCCAGCAGCCAAGATTTTGGCGTCCTACAGGGGTGGGTCTCGGCCACAGATACGCAGTATTTT. It is translated as CASSQDFGVLQGWVSATDTQYF.

This clonotype occurred once. The CDR3 spells CASSPSVGAITDTQYF. The CDR3 coding sequence is TGTGCCAGCAGCCCCTCAGTGGGGGCAATCACAGATACGCAGTATTTT. The genes are TRBV7-9 and TRBJ2-3, with D possibly TRBD1 on 6 matching bases. Germline V gene sequence: CDR1 SEHNR, CDR2 FQNEAQ (reference sequence). The CDR3 runs 16 residues. V dropped 5 bases and J dropped 2 bases, with 17 bases sitting between them.

The V call is TRBV9, the J call TRBJ1-6; no clear D. This CDR3 is built from 14 residues. V lost 4 bases and J 7 bases, leaving 12 bases between the germline ends. CDR1 is SGDLS and CDR2 is YYNGEE in the germline V gene. CDR3 nucleotide sequence: TGTGCCAGCAGCTCCCACGGCCGGAATTCACCCCTCCACTTT. Protein: CASSSHGRNSPLHF.

This clonotype was seen a handful of times. The chain links TRBV27 to TRBJ2-1, with 13 bases identical to TRBD2. This CDR3 has 15 residues. The V and J ends lost 3 bases and 10 bases, in that order; junction bases with no gene match: 6. Germline V gene sequence: CDR1 MNHEY, CDR2 SMNVEV (reference sequence). The CDR3 coding sequence is TGTGCCAGCAGTTTCGGACTAGCGGGAGATTACGAGCAGTTCTTC. It is translated as CASSFGLAGDYEQFF.

V and J are TRBV2 and TRBJ2-1, with D unclear. Germline assignment: CDR1 SNHLY and CDR2 FYNNEI. The CDR3 covers 14 residues. With 3 bases removed from V and 3 bases from J, the gap between germline ends came to 9 bases. The CDR3: CASSDPDGYNEQFF. In DNA, the CDR3 is TGTGCCAGCAGTGACCCGGACGGCTACAATGAGCAGTTCTTC. Looking up the rest from reference TRBV2 and TRBJ2-1 gives the full variable domain: EPEVTQTPSHQVTQMGQEVILRCVPISNHLYFYWYRQILGQKVEFLVSFYNNEISEKSEIFDDQFSVERPDGSNFTLKIRSTKLEDSAMYFCASSDPDGYNEQFFGPGTRLTVL.

The genes are TRBV20-1 and TRBJ1-4; D is unresolved. With 2 bases removed from V and 0 bases from J, the gap between germline ends came to 4 bases. Germline V gives CDR1 DFQATT, CDR2 SNEGSKA (reference sequence). The CDR3 extends over 13 amino acids. The CDR3 coding sequence is TGCAGTGCTAGAAATGCAACTAATGAAAAACTGTTTTTT. Translation: CSARNATNEKLFF.

The table lists this clonotype with a few counts. This sequence joins TRBV20-1 and TRBJ1-6; D remains ambiguous. The CDR3 contains 15 residues. Germline loops: CDR1 DFQATT, CDR2 SNEGSKA (reference sequence). Deletions cut 6 bases from V and 8 bases from J, with 20 bases between. This CDR3 is CSAPAWVGFDSPLHF. The CDR3 bases are TGCAGTGCCCCCGCTTGGGTGGGGTTTGATTCACCCCTCCACTTT.

The chain is built from TRBV29-1 and TRBJ1-5; a possible D gene is TRBD1 (6 bases). This CDR3 has 14 amino acids. Per germline, CDR1 SQVTM and CDR2 ANQGSEA. The germline V and J ends were trimmed by 4 bases and 2 bases, with 12 bases remaining between them. The CDR3, as DNA: TGCAGCGTTGGGGGAGGGGGAGGCAATCAGCCCCAGCATTTT. Translation: CSVGGGGGNQPQHF.

The chain uses TRBV29-1 and TRBJ2-3; D not certain. From germline, CDR1 is SQVTM and CDR2 ANQGSEA. The V end lost 6 bases, the J end lost 0 bases, and 10 bases lay between the germline ends. This CDR3 has 13 amino acids. The CDR3 reads CSVTAGSTDTQYF. The CDR3 DNA is TGCAGCGTCACCGCCGGCAGCACAGATACGCAGTATTTT.

This clonotype was counted between two and nine times. The V and J genes are TRBV18 and TRBJ1-2, with TRBD1 matching over 8 bases. Germline V gene sequence: CDR1 KGHSH, CDR2 LQKENI. This CDR3 is 14 amino acids long. With V trimmed by 3 bases and J by 4 bases, 4 bases remained unmatched. The CDR3 region is CASSPNTGGYGYTF. The CDR3 bases are TGTGCCAGCTCACCGAACACAGGGGGCTATGGCTACACCTTC.

This clonotype showed up just a few times. The CDR3: CAISERTGDEKLFF. The CDR3 bases are TGTGCCATCAGTGAAAGGACAGGAGATGAAAAACTGTTTTTT. This rearrangement joins TRBV10-3 to TRBJ1-4; 7 bases line up with TRBD1. CDR1 and CDR2 from the germline V gene are ENHRY and SYGVKD. The CDR3 contains 14 residues. The junction had 4 bases not matched to a gene; V was cut back by 3 bases and J by 6 bases.

Concerning this clonotype: One junction end does not reproduce the germline sequence, and a read error may be involved. The CDR3: CANSFVPDGELFF. DNA of the CDR3: TGCGCCAACAGCTTCGTCCCTGACGGGGAGCTGTTTTTT. The V gene is TRBV5-1, the J gene TRBJ2-2; D remains unclear. The germline V gene encodes CDR1 SGHRS and CDR2 YFSETQ. CDR3 length: 13 amino acids.

The rearrangement joins TRBV5-1 to TRBJ2-1; D gene ambiguous. Germline loops: CDR1 SGHRS, CDR2 YFSETQ. CDR3 length: 14 amino acids. V dropped 0 bases and J dropped 7 bases, with 11 bases sitting between them. The CDR3 DNA reads TGCGCCAGCAGCTTGGCTCATGTTGAGAATGAGCAGTTCTTC. It encodes CASSLAHVENEQFF.

In this sample, this clonotype turned up a few times. The chain recombines TRBV29-1 with TRBJ2-2, with D tentatively TRBD2 (5 bases). The CDR3 has 14 residues. CDR1 is SQVTM, CDR2 ANQGSEA, per germline. V was shortened by 5 bases and J by 0 bases, with 10 bases between the two germline ends. For the CDR3, the DNA is TGCAGCGTTCGCCTAGCCGCGAACACCGGGGAGCTGTTTTTT. It specifies CSVRLAANTGELFF.

This sequence joins TRBV29-1 and TRBJ1-2, with D tentatively TRBD1 (6 bases). The CDR3 loop spans 14 amino acids. V was shortened by 4 bases and J by 0 bases, with 12 bases between the two germline ends. Germline lookup yields CDR1 SQVTM and CDR2 ANQGSEA. The CDR3 protein is CSVVVQGANYGYTF. The DNA for the CDR3 is TGCAGCGTTGTGGTACAGGGCGCTAACTATGGCTACACCTTC.

This clonotype turned up a few times. The CDR3 protein is CSVVEVGRSKKNTEAFF. In nucleotides, the CDR3 is TGCAGCGTTGTTGAAGTAGGGAGAAGCAAAAAGAACACTGAAGCTTTCTTT. The rearrangement uses TRBV29-1 and TRBJ1-1; unclear D gene. The CDR3 is 17 amino acids. Between the trimmed V and J ends, which lost 4 bases and 1 base, there was a span of 22 bases. CDR1 is SQVTM, CDR2 ANQGSEA, per germline.

Of note for this clonotype: A much larger clonotype is one base distant, so this may be a read error. The rearrangement joins TRBV5-1 to TRBJ2-1; D gene unclear. The CDR3 sequence is 13 residues long. From germline, CDR1 is SGHRS and CDR2 YFSETQ. CDR3 nucleotide sequence: TGCGCCAGCAGCTTGGGGAAAGACAATGAGCAGATCTTC. Residues: CASSLGKDNEQIF.

In its sample, this clonotype was seen a few times. The CDR3 nucleotides are TGTGCCAGCTTACTAAGCGGGGGGACCGCGAACACCGGGGAGCTGTTTTTT. Translation gives CASLLSGGTANTGELFF. The chain combines TRBV6-5 with TRBJ2-2; TRBD2 agrees at 9 bases. The CDR3 has 17 amino acids. Germline CDR1 MNHEY, CDR2 SVGAGI. After removal of 8 bases from V and 0 bases from J, the junction contained 10 bases not matched to a gene.

The sample holds a few counts of this clonotype. J is TRBJ1-4 and V is TRBV15, with 8 bases that match TRBD1. Unmatched junction bases numbered 14, after V lost 7 bases and J lost 7 bases. The CDR3 is 16 amino acids. The germline V gene encodes CDR1 LNHNV and CDR2 YYDKDF (reference sequence). The CDR3 sequence: CATTEGGTGVGEKLFF. Written as DNA, the CDR3 is TGTGCCACCACCGAGGGGGGGACAGGAGTGGGTGAAAAACTGTTTTTT. The entire variable domain, with the rest obtained from reference TRBV15 and TRBJ1-4, is as follows: DAMVIQNPRYQVTQFGKPVTLSCSQTLNHNVMYWYQQKSSQAPKLLFHYYDKDFNNEADTPDNFQSRRPNTSFCFLDIRSPGLGDTAMYLCATTEGGTGVGEKLFFGSGTQLSVL.

This CDR3 reads CASSLRAGVRFETQYF. As DNA, the CDR3 is TGTGCCAGCAGTTTGAGAGCGGGGGTGCGGTTCGAGACCCAGTACTTC. The V and J genes are TRBV28 and TRBJ2-5; 8 nucleotides agree with TRBD2. Trimming removed 3 bases from V and 5 bases from J; junction bases left unmatched: 11. CDR1 is MDHEN, CDR2 SYDVKM, per germline. There are 16 residues in the CDR3.

The chain carries TRBV24-1 and TRBJ2-3; 7 bases line up with TRBD1. Germline V CDR1 and CDR2: KGHDR, SFDVKD. J lost 1 base, V lost 3 bases, and 6 bases had no gene match. The CDR3 covers 16 residues. CDR3: CATSDKTGYGTDTQYF. CDR3 coding DNA: TGTGCCACCAGTGATAAGACAGGGTACGGCACAGATACGCAGTATTTT.